These T cell receptor beta chains were read from a single sample in a study of cytomegalovirus exposure and HLA in healthy donors. The protocol was immunoSEQ multiplex PCR, while the TCRdb copy is restricted to in-frame clones and leaves out a portion. Seen here are 180,000 or so clones, more than 65% observed once, and the top ten hold 1.5%. Sequenced input: PBMCs. The receptors come from a male donor in good health and CMV-seronegative. Both conserved end residues are part of each CDR3. The D gene is left open where the match is weak. Not all rows give a size; the values are once, few, many and, for expanded clones, a class.

size: -
V: TRBV19
J: TRBJ1-6
D: -
CDR3: CASRTAGNSPLHF
DNA: TGTGCCAGTAGGACTGCGGGTAATTCACCCCTCCACTTT

size: -
V: TRBV4-2
J: TRBJ2-7
D: TRBD2
CDR3: CASSQDLGLAGRSYEQYF
DNA: TGTGCCAGCAGCCAAGATCTAGGGCTAGCGGGGCGATCCTACGAGCAGTACTTC

size: -
V: TRBV9
J: TRBJ1-5
D: -
CDR3: CASSDTQDFGNQPQHF
DNA: TGTGCCAGCAGCGACACACAGGATTTCGGCAATCAGCCCCAGCATTTT

size: -
V: TRBV29-1
J: TRBJ1-1
D: -
CDR3: CSVETRAGINTEAFF
DNA: TGCAGCGTTGAAACAAGGGCGGGAATCAATACTGAAGCTTTCTTT

size: -
V: TRBV6-1
J: TRBJ2-3
D: TRBD1
CDR3: CASSDRIKGQF
DNA: TGTGCCAGCAGTGACCGTATTAAGGGACAGTTT

size: -
V: TRBV5-4
J: TRBJ2-5
D: -
CDR3: CASSTGQIQETQYF
DNA: TGTGCCAGCAGCACCGGACAGATTCAAGAGACCCAGTACTTC

size: -
V: TRBV5-1
J: TRBJ1-6
D: -
CDR3: CASSSGQGNSPLHF
DNA: TGCGCCAGCAGCTCCGGACAAGGAAATTCACCCCTCCACTTT

size: once
V: TRBV5-8
J: TRBJ2-7
D: -
CDR3: CAIREQGTTIIYEQYF
DNA: TGTGCCATACGCGAGCAGGGAACAACGATCATATACGAGCAGTACTTC

size: -
V: TRBV9
J: TRBJ2-2
D: TRBD2
CDR3: CASSERGLGTGELFF
DNA: TGTGCCAGCAGCGAGCGGGGGTTGGGTACCGGGGAGCTGTTTTTT

size: few
V: TRBV28
J: TRBJ2-3
D: TRBD2
CDR3: CASSSASGGLEVDTQYF
DNA: TGTGCCAGCAGTTCCGCCTCGGGGGGTCTTGAAGTAGATACGCAGTATTTT

size: -
V: TRBV27
J: TRBJ1-5
D: -
CDR3: CASSLSISRDQPQHF
DNA: TGTGCCAGCAGTTTATCGATCTCACGGGATCAGCCCCAGCATTTT

size: -
V: TRBV2
J: TRBJ2-5
D: TRBD2
CDR3: CASSVGSGSQETQYF
DNA: TGTGCCAGCAGTGTCGGTAGCGGGAGCCAAGAGACCCAGTACTTC

size: -
V: TRBV6-5
J: TRBJ2-7
D: TRBD1
CDR3: CASSYRTGYEQYF
DNA: TGTGCCAGCAGTTATCGGACAGGCTACGAGCAGTACTTC

size: -
V: TRBV11-2
J: TRBJ2-3
D: TRBD2
CDR3: CASSQTSPDTQYF
DNA: TGTGCCAGCAGCCAGACTAGCCCAGATACGCAGTATTTT

size: -
V: TRBV7-6
J: TRBJ1-5
D: -
CDR3: CASSLVGGASNQPQHF
DNA: TGTGCCAGCAGCTTAGTCGGGGGAGCAAGCAATCAGCCCCAGCATTTT

size: -
V: TRBV4-3
J: TRBJ2-1
D: -
CDR3: CASSQDMPPGMYNEQFF
DNA: TGCGCCAGCAGCCAAGATATGCCCCCAGGAATGTACAATGAGCAGTTCTTC

size: -
V: TRBV5-1
J: TRBJ2-7
D: TRBD2
CDR3: CASSLAAGRVNEQYF
DNA: TGCGCCAGCAGCTTGGCGGCAGGGAGGGTCAACGAGCAGTACTTC

size: -
V: TRBV28
J: TRBJ1-4
D: TRBD1
CDR3: CASSLDRGREKLFF
DNA: TGTGCCAGCAGTCTCGACAGGGGGCGTGAAAAACTGTTTTTT

size: -
V: TRBV6-1
J: TRBJ2-7
D: TRBD2
CDR3: CASSGLAEEVSYEQYF
DNA: TGTGCCAGCAGTGGCCTAGCGGAGGAGGTCTCCTACGAGCAGTACTTC

size: -
V: TRBV5-1
J: TRBJ1-6
D: -
CDR3: CASSLGRQPNSPLHF
DNA: TGCGCCAGCAGCTTGGGCCGACAGCCAAATTCACCCCTCCACTTT

size: -
V: TRBV5-4
J: TRBJ2-1
D: TRBD2
CDR3: CASSFKLSGRSPNEQFF
DNA: TGTGCCAGCAGCTTTAAACTTAGCGGGAGATCCCCCAATGAGCAGTTCTTC

size: -
V: TRBV10-3
J: TRBJ2-1
D: TRBD2
CDR3: CAISEVGPAGGGDEQFF
DNA: TGTGCCATCAGTGAGGTGGGGCCAGCGGGGGGTGGCGATGAGCAGTTCTTC

size: -
V: TRBV2
J: TRBJ2-1
D: -
CDR3: CASGGSNHYNEQFF
DNA: TGTGCCAGCGGGGGGTCGAATCATTACAATGAGCAGTTCTTC

size: -
V: TRBV5-1
J: TRBJ2-5
D: TRBD2
CDR3: CASTGGGRVETQYF
DNA: TGCGCCAGCACCGGCGGGGGGCGAGTCGAGACCCAGTACTTC

size: -
V: TRBV29-1
J: TRBJ2-7
D: TRBD2
CDR3: CSVPGGTAGGQYF
DNA: TGCAGCGTACCTGGGGGGACTGCGGGAGGGCAGTACTTC

size: once
V: TRBV5-4
J: TRBJ1-4
D: TRBD1
CDR3: CASSSRQGANEKLFF
DNA: TGTGCCAGCAGCTCCCGACAGGGGGCTAATGAAAAACTGTTTTTT

size: -
V: TRBV12-5
J: TRBJ2-1
D: -
CDR3: CASGRSGYNEQFF
DNA: TGTGCTAGTGGTCGCAGCGGATACAATGAGCAGTTCTTC

size: -
V: TRBV6-6
J: TRBJ2-7
D: -
CDR3: CASSPTGISYEQYF
DNA: TGTGCCAGCAGTCCCACAGGGATCTCCTACGAGCAGTACTTC

size: -
V: TRBV4-1
J: TRBJ2-7
D: -
CDR3: CASSQGSPPDSRSYEQYF
DNA: TGCGCCAGCAGCCAAGGCTCCCCCCCGGACAGCCGCTCCTACGAGCAGTACTTC

size: medium-sized
V: TRBV27
J: TRBJ1-5
D: -
CDR3: CASSPAYSNQPQHF
DNA: TGTGCCAGCAGTCCTGCCTATAGCAATCAGCCCCAGCATTTT

size: once
V: TRBV6-6
J: TRBJ1-5
D: -
CDR3: CASSPPAGRNQPQHF
DNA: TGTGCCAGCAGTCCCCCAGCGGGAAGAAATCAGCCCCAGCATTTT

size: -
V: TRBV11-3
J: TRBJ2-2
D: TRBD2
CDR3: CASSLAGGPVTGELFF
DNA: TGTGCCAGCAGCCTAGCGGGAGGGCCAGTCACCGGGGAGCTGTTTTTT

size: few
V: TRBV30
J: TRBJ2-1
D: TRBD2
CDR3: CACLETGGDNEQFF
DNA: TGTGCCTGCCTGGAAACTGGGGGGGACAATGAGCAGTTCTTC

size: once
V: TRBV7-6
J: TRBJ1-2
D: -
CDR3: CASSLGTGIRYTF
DNA: TGTGCCAGCAGCTTAGGCACAGGGATTCGCTACACCTTC

size: -
V: TRBV2
J: TRBJ2-5
D: TRBD1
CDR3: CASRPGTGRETQYF
DNA: TGTGCCAGCAGACCCGGGACAGGGCGAGAGACCCAGTACTTC

size: -
V: TRBV7-2
J: TRBJ2-7
D: TRBD1
CDR3: CASSLRGQGAHEQYF
DNA: TGTGCCAGCAGCTTAAGGGGACAGGGTGCCCACGAGCAGTACTTC

size: -
V: TRBV5-6
J: TRBJ2-1
D: TRBD2
CDR3: CASRLGASGSYNEQFF
DNA: TGTGCCAGCAGGCTCGGGGCTAGCGGGTCTTACAATGAGCAGTTCTTC

size: -
V: TRBV6-6
J: TRBJ2-1
D: TRBD2
CDR3: CASSRGSQRGGHEQFF
DNA: TGTGCCAGCAGTAGGGGGTCCCAGCGGGGGGGGCATGAGCAGTTCTTC

size: -
V: TRBV7-9
J: TRBJ1-6
D: -
CDR3: CSSSLTTDSNSPLHF
DNA: TGTTCCAGCAGCTTGACGACGGACTCCAATTCACCCCTCCACTTT

size: few
V: TRBV30
J: TRBJ2-1
D: TRBD1
CDR3: CAWIQGAHEQFF
DNA: TGTGCCTGGATACAGGGGGCACATGAGCAGTTCTTC

size: -
V: TRBV6-5
J: TRBJ1-5
D: TRBD1
CDR3: CASSSPSTGGNQPQHF
DNA: TGTGCCAGCAGTTCCCCCTCAACAGGGGGCAATCAGCCCCAGCATTTT

size: -
V: TRBV28
J: TRBJ2-1
D: TRBD2
CDR3: CATKGGLAGSGRVEQFF
DNA: TGTGCCACTAAGGGGGGACTAGCGGGATCGGGGCGTGTAGAGCAGTTCTTC

size: -
V: TRBV9
J: TRBJ1-5
D: -
CDR3: CASSVGGSGDQPQHF
DNA: TGTGCCAGCAGCGTAGGGGGATCAGGGGATCAGCCCCAGCATTTT

size: -
V: TRBV7-9
J: TRBJ2-7
D: -
CDR3: CASSPSGLTYEQYF
DNA: TGTGCCAGCAGCCCCTCCGGGTTGACCTACGAGCAGTACTTC

size: few
V: TRBV18
J: TRBJ2-3
D: TRBD2
CDR3: CASSASGGQDTQYF
DNA: TGTGCCAGCTCGGCTAGCGGGGGCCAGGATACGCAGTATTTT

size: -
V: TRBV15
J: TRBJ2-5
D: TRBD2
CDR3: CATSLVAGGPAETQYF
DNA: TGTGCCACCAGCCTTGTAGCGGGAGGGCCTGCAGAGACCCAGTACTTC

size: -
V: TRBV5-1
J: TRBJ2-1
D: TRBD2
CDR3: CASSPGLAGGQRYNEQFF
DNA: TGCGCCAGCAGCCCGGGACTAGCGGGAGGCCAAAGATACAATGAGCAGTTCTTC

size: -
V: TRBV11-1
J: TRBJ1-2
D: TRBD1
CDR3: CASSSRDREGNYGYTF
DNA: TGTGCCAGCAGCTCCCGGGACAGGGAAGGAAACTATGGCTACACCTTC